This T cell receptor (beta chain) was profiled in a study of cytomegalovirus exposure and HLA in healthy donors. As for the study in general: Falling in the Caucasian-associated ancestry cluster were 81% of approximately 410 genotyped donors.

The study ran its PCR with 60 Vbeta and 13 Jbeta primers. TCRdb keeps only in-frame clones here, not all; method: immunoSEQ multiplex PCR. The sample lists 130,000 to 150,000 clones; around 75% were seen once. Trimming cost V 6 bases and J 10 bases, with 22 bases left between them. This CDR3 has 15 residues. From germline, CDR1 is MDHEN and CDR2 SYDVKM. The sample consisted of PBMCs. The sequence derives from a man in his sixties in good health and CMV-seronegative. V is TRBV28 and J is TRBJ2-1; possibly TRBD2 for D (5 bases). The CDR3 here is CASSPPSPTNEEQFF. CDR3 sequence (DNA): TGTGCCAGCAGCCCCCCTAGCCCAACCAATGAAGAGCAGTTCTTC.